This T cell receptor (beta chain) originates from a study of CD8 T cells in Susac syndrome. From blood CD8+ and CD4+ T cells, the TCR beta chain was sequenced. Random hexamers served to reverse transcribe roughly 0.45 to 1 ug RNA. The CDR3 of TCR beta was amplified by immunoSEQ multiplex PCR across 54 Vbeta and 13 Jbeta. TCRdb called the immunoSEQ multiplex PCR reads again in MiXCR, with one record for every CDR3 protein. The sample lists roughly 140,000 distinct CDR3 sequences; roughly 96% were seen once. Notes on this clonotype: Its antigen is currently unknown.

The germline V gene has CDR1 DFQATT and CDR2 SNEGSKA (reference sequence). The CDR3 consists of 17 residues. V lost 6 bases to trimming and J lost 0 bases; unmatched junction nucleotides: 13. Study findings and constraints: The study acknowledged a relatively small number of individuals in its TCR sequencing and HLA analysis.

This chain uses TRBV20-1 with TRBJ2-3, with 9 positions matching TRBD2. The sample comprised CD8+ T cells from PBMCs. This TCR derives from a human donor with multiple sclerosis. CDR3 loop: CSAPSGEPPISTDTQYF. In DNA form, the CDR3 reads TGCAGTGCCCCTAGCGGGGAGCCACCGATTAGCACAGATACGCAGTATTTT.